This T cell receptor (beta chain) was obtained from a study of cytomegalovirus exposure and HLA in healthy donors. For the study at large: Caucasian-associated ancestry cluster membership applied to about four fifths of several hundred genotyped donors.

Researchers ran the PCR with 60 Vbeta and 13 Jbeta primers. Sequencing was performed with immunoSEQ multiplex PCR; in TCRdb, only in-frame clones are kept and a portion is missing. The data show approximately 130,000 clones, about 83% seen once. The sequence came from a man younger than 45 in good health and CMV-seronegative. What was sequenced was PBMCs.

The CDR3: CSVYNRVGYTF. The CDR3 nucleotides read TGCAGCGTCTACAACAGGGTAGGCTACACCTTC. This chain connects TRBV29-1 to TRBJ1-2; D is possibly TRBD1 (6 bases). The CDR3 length is 11 residues. V was shortened by 6 bases and J by 8 bases, with 13 bases between the two germline ends. The germline V gene has CDR1 SQVTM and CDR2 ANQGSEA.